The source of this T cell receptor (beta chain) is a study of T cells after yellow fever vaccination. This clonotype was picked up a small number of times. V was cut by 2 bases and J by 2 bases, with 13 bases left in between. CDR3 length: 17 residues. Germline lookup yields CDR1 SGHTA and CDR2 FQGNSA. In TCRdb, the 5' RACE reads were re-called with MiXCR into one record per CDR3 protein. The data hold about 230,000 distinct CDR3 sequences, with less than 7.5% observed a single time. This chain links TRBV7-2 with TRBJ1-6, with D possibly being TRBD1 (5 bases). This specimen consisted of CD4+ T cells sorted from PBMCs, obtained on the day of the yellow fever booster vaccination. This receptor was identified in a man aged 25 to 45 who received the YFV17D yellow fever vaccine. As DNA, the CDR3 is TGTGCCAGCAGCTTAAGCGGGCAGGGACCCTATAATTCACCCCTCCACTTT. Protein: CASSLSGQGPYNSPLHF.